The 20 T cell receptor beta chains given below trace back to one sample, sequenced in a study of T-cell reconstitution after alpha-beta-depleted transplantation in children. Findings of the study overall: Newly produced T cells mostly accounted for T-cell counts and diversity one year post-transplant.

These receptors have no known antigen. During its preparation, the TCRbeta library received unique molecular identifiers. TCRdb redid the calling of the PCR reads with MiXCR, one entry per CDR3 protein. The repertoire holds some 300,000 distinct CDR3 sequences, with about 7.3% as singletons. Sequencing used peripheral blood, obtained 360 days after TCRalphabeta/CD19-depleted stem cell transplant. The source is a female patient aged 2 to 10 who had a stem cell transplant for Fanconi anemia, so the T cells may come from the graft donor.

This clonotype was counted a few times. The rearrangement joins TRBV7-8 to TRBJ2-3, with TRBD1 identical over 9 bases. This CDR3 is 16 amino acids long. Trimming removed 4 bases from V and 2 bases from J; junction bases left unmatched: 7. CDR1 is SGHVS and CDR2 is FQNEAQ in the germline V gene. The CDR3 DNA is TGTGCCAGCAGCTCGTCGACAGGGGGGTTCACAGATACGCAGTATTTT. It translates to CASSSSTGGFTDTQYF.

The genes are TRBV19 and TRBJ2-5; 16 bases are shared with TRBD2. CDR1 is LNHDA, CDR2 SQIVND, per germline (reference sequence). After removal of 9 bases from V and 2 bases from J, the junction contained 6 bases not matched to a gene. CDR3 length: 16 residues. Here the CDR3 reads CARTGTSGRAQETQYF. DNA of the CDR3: TGTGCCAGAACGGGGACTAGCGGGAGGGCACAAGAGACCCAGTACTTC.

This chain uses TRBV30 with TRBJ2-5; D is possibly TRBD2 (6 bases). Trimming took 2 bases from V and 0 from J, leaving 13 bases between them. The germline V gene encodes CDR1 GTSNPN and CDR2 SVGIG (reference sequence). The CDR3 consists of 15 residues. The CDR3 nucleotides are TGTGCCTGGAGTAGAGGACTACCGTACCAAGAGACCCAGTACTTC. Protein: CAWSRGLPYQETQYF.

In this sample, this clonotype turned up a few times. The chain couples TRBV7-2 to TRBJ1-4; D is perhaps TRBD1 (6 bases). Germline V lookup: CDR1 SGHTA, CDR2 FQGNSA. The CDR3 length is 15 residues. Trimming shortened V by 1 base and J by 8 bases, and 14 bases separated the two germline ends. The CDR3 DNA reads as TGTGCCAGCAGCTTAGAAGGGGGAACTGGGGAAAAACTGTTTTTT. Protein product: CASSLEGGTGEKLFF.

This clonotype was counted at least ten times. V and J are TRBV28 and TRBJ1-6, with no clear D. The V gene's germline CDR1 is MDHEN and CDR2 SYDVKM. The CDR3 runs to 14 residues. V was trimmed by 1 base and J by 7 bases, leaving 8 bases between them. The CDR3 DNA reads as TGTGCCAGCAGTTTATATGGGGTCAATTCACCCCTCCACTTT. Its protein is CASSLYGVNSPLHF.

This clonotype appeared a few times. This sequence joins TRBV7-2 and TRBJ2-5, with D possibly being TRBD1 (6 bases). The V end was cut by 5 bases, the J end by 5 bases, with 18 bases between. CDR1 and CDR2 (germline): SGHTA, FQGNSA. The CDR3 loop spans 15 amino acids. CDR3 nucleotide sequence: TGTGCCAGCAGCACCGGAATCACCAGGGGCGAGACCCAGTACTTC. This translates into CASSTGITRGETQYF.

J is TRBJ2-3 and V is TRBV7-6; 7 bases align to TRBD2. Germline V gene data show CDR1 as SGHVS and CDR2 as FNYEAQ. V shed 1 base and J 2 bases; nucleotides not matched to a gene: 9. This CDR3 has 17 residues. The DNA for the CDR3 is TGTGCCAGCAGCTTAGAGGCTAGCGGATATGCCACAGATACGCAGTATTTT. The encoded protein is CASSLEASGYATDTQYF.

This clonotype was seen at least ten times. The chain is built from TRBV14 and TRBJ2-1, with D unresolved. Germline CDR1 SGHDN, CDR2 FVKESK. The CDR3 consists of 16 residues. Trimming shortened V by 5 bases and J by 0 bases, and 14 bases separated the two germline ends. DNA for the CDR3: TGTGCCAGCAGCACCCGTGGGCCGAGCTCCTACAATGAGCAGTTCTTC. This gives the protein CASSTRGPSSYNEQFF.

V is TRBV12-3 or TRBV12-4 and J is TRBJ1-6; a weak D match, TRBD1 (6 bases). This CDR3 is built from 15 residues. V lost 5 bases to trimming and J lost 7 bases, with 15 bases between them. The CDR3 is CASSPNRVGNSPLHF. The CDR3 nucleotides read TGTGCCAGCAGTCCGAACAGGGTGGGGAATTCACCCCTCCACTTT.

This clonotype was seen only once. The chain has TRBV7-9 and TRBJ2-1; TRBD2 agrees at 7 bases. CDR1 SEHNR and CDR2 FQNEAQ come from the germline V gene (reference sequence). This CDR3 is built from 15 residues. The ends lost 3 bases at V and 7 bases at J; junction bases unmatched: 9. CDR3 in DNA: TGTGCCAGCAGCTTGTTGGGGGGGATGGGAAATGAGCAGTTCTTC. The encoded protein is CASSLLGGMGNEQFF. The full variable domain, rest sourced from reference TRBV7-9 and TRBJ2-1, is DTGVSQNPRHKITKRGQNVTFRCDPISEHNRLYWYRQTLGQGPEFLTYFQNEAQLEKSRLLSDRFSAERPKGSFSTLEIQRTEQGDSAMYLCASSLLGGMGNEQFFGPGTRLTVL.

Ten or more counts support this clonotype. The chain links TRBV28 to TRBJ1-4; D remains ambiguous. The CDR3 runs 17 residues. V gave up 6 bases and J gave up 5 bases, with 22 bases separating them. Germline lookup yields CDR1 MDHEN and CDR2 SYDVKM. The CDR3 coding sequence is TGTGCCAGCAGCTTTCGGGCCCTCGTATTGCGGAATGAAAAACTGTTTTTT. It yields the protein CASSFRALVLRNEKLFF.

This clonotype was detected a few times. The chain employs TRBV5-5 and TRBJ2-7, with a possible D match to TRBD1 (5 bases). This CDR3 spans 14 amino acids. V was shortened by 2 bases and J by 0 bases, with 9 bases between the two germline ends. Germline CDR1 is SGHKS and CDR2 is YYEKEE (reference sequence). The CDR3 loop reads CASSFDSPSYEQYF. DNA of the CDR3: TGTGCCAGCAGCTTTGACAGCCCCTCCTACGAGCAGTACTTC.

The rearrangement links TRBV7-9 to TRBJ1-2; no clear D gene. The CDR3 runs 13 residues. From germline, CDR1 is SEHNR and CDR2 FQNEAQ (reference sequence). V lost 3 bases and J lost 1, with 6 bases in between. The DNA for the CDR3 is TGTGCCAGCAGCTTTGCGGATAACTATGGCTACACCTTC. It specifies CASSFADNYGYTF.

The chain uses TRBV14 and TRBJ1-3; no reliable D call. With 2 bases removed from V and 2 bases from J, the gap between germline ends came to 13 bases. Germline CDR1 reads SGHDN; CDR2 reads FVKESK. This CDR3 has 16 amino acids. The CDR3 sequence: CASSQLATWTGNTIYF. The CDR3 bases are TGTGCCAGCAGCCAATTGGCTACCTGGACTGGAAACACCATATATTTT. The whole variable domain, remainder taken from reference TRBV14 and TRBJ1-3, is EAGVTQFPSHSVIEKGQTVTLRCDPISGHDNLYWYRRVMGKEIKFLLHFVKESKQDESGMPNNRFLAERTGGTYSTLKVQPAELEDSGVYFCASSQLATWTGNTIYFGEGSWLTVV.

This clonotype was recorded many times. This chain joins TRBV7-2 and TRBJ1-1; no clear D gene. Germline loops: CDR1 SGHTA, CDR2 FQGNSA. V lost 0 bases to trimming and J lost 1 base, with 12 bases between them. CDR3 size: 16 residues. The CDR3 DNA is TGTGCCAGCAGCTTAGCGACTCGGTTCCCGAACACTGAAGCTTTCTTT. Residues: CASSLATRFPNTEAFF.

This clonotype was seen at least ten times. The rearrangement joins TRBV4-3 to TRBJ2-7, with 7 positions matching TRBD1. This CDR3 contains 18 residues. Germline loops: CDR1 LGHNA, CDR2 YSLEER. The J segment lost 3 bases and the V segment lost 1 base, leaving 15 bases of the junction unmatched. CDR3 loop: CASSQAIRRQGLFYEQYF. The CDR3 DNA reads TGCGCCAGCAGCCAAGCGATTAGGCGACAGGGCCTGTTCTACGAGCAGTACTTC.

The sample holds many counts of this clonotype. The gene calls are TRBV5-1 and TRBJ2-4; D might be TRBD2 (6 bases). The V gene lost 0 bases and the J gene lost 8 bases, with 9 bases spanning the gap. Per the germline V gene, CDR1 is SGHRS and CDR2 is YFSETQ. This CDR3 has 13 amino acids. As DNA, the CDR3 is TGCGCCAGCAGCTTGGTCCGGAGGGACATTCAGTACTTC. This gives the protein CASSLVRRDIQYF. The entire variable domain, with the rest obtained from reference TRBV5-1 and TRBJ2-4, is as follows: KAGVTQTPRYLIKTRGQQVTLSCSPISGHRSVSWYQQTPGQGLQFLFEYFSETQRNKGNFPGRFSGRQFSNSRSEMNVSTLELGDSALYLCASSLVRRDIQYFGAGTRLSVL.

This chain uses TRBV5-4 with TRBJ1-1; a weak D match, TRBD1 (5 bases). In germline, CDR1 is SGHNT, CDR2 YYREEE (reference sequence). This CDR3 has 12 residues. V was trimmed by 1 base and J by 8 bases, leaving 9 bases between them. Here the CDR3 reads CASSLRGGEAFF. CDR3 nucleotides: TGTGCCAGCAGCTTGCGGGGCGGGGAAGCTTTCTTT. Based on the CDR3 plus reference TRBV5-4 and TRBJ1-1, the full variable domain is ETGVTQSPTHLIKTRGQQVTLRCSSQSGHNTVSWYQQALGQGPQFIFQYYREEENGRGNFPPRFSGLQFPNYSSELNVNALELDDSALYLCASSLRGGEAFFGQGTRLTVV.

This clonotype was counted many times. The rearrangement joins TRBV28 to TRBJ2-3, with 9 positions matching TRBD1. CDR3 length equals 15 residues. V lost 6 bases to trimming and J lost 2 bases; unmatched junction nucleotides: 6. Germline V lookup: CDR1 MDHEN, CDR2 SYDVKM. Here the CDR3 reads CASRPGQGHTDTQYF. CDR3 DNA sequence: TGTGCCAGCAGGCCGGGACAGGGACACACAGATACGCAGTATTTT.

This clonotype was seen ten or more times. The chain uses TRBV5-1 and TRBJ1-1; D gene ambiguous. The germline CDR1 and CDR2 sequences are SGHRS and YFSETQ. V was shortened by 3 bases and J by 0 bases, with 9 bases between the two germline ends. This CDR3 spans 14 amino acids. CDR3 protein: CASSSVAVNTEAFF. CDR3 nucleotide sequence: TGCGCCAGCAGCTCGGTGGCGGTGAACACTGAAGCTTTCTTT.